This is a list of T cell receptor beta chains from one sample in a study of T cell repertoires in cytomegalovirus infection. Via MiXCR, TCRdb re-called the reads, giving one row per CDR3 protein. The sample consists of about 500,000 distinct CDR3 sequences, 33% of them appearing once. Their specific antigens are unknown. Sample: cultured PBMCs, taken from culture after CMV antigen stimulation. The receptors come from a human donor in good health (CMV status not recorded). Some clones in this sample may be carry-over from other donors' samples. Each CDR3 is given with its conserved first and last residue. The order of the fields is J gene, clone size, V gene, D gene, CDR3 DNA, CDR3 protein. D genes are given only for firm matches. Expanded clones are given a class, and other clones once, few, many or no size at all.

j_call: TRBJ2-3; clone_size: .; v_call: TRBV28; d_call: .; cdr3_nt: TGTGCCAGCAGTCCGGGACTCCGGCCAGATACGCAGTATTTT; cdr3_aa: CASSPGLRPDTQYF
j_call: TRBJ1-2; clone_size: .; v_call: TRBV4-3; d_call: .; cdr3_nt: TGCGCCAGCAGCCAACAGGGAGACGGTGGCTACACCTTC; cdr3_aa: CASSQQGDGGYTF
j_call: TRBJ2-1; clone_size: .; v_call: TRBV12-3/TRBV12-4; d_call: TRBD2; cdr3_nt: TGTGCCAGCAGTTTTCTTTCCCGGGGACTAGCGGGAGCTCAGGTGAGGAATGAGCAGTTCTTC; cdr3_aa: CASSFLSRGLAGAQVRNEQFF
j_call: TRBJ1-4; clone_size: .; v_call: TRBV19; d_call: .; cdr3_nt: TGTGCCAGTAACTTTGGGTCAACTAATGAAAAACTGTTTTTT; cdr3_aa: CASNFGSTNEKLFF
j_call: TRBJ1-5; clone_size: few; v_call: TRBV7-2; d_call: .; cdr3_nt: TGTGCCAGCAGCTTAGGCAGTTTATATAGCAATCAGCCCCAGCATTTT; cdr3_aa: CASSLGSLYSNQPQHF
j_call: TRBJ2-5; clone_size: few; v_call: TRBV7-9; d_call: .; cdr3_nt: TGTGCCAGCAGCGAGATTCCCCGGGGGAACCAAGAGACCCAGTACTTC; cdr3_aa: CASSEIPRGNQETQYF
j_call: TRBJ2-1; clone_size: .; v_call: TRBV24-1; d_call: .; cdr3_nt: TGTGCCACAAGTGAGCGCGATGAGCAGTTCTTC; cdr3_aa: CATSERDEQFF
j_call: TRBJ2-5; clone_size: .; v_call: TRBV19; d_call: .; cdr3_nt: TGTGCCAGTAGTATAACCCCCGAAGGGGAGACCCAGTACTTC; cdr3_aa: CASSITPEGETQYF
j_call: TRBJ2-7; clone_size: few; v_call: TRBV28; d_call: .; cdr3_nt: TGTGCCAGCAGTTACACGGGACCTACCTACGAGCAGTACTTC; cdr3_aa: CASSYTGPTYEQYF
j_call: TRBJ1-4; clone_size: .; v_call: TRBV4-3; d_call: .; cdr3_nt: TGCGCCAGCAGCCAAGAACGACAGTATAATGAAAAACTGTTTTTT; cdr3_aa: CASSQERQYNEKLFF
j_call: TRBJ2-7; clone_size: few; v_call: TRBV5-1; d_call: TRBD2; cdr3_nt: TGCGCCAGCAGCTCCGGGACTAGCGGGAGAAGTCCGGACGAGCAGTACTTC; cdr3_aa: CASSSGTSGRSPDEQYF
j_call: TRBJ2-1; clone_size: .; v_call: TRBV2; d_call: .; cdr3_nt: TGTGCCAGCAGCCCCAAGAGCGGGTTTACCTACAATGAGCAGTTCTTC; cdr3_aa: CASSPKSGFTYNEQFF
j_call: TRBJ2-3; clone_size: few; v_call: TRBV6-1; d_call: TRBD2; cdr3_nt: TGTGCCAGCAGGTATCCGGGACTAGCGGGAGGGCCCACAGATACGCAGTATTTT; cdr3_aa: CASRYPGLAGGPTDTQYF
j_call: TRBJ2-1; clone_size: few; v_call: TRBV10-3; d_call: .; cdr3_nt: TGTGCCATCAGTGAGTCGTCGGGGGATGAGCAGTTCTTC; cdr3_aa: CAISESSGDEQFF
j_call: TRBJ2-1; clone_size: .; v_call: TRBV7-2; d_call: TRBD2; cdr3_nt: TGTGCCGGGGCTAGCGGGAGAGGTAGTAATGAGCAGTTCTTC; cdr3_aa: CAGASGRGSNEQFF
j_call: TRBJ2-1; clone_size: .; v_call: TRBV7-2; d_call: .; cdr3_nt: TGTGCCAGCAGCTTAGAAGCGGACAATGAGCAGTTCTTC; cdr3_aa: CASSLEADNEQFF
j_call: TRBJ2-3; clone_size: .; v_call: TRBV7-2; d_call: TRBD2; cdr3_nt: TGTGCCAGCAGCCTCGCCGGGACTAGGAGAGGTTATTTT; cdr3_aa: CASSLAGTRRGYF
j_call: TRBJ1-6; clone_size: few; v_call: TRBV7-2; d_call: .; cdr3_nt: TGTGCCAGCAGCTTATATGTCCGCAGCTCCTATAATTCACCCCTCCACTTT; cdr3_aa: CASSLYVRSSYNSPLHF
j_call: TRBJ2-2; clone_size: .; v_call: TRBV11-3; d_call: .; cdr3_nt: TGTGCCAGCAGACAAAAGGAGAACACCGGGGAGCTGTTTTTT; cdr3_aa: CASRQKENTGELFF
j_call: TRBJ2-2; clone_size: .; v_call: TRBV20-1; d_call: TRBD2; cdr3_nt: TGCAGTGCTAGCAGAGCGGGAGGTGGGACCGGGGAGCTGTTTTTT; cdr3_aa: CSASRAGGGTGELFF
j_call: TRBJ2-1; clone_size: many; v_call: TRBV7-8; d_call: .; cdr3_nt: TGTGCCAGCAGCTACACCGCATACAATGAGCAGTTCTTC; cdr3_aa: CASSYTAYNEQFF
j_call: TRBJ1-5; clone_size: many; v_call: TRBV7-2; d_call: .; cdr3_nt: TGTGCCAGCAGCTTGGTCAGGCAACTCAATCAGCCCCAGCATTTT; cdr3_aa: CASSLVRQLNQPQHF
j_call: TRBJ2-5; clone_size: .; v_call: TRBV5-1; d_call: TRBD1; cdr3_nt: TGCGCCAGCAGGGGGACAGTACCCCAAGAGACCCAGTACTTC; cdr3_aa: CASRGTVPQETQYF
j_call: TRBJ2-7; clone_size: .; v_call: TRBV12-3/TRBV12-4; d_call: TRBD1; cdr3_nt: TGTGCCAGCAGTTTCAGGCAGGGGGACGAGCAGTACTTC; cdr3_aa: CASSFRQGDEQYF
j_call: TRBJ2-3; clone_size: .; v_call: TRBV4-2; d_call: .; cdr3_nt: TGTGCCAGCAGCCAAGAAGGTGGGACAGATACGCAGTATTTT; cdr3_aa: CASSQEGGTDTQYF
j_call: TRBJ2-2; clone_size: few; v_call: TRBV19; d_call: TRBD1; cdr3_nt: TGTGCCAGTAGTCATATTCAGGGGGCAAACACCGGGGAGCTGTTTTTT; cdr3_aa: CASSHIQGANTGELFF
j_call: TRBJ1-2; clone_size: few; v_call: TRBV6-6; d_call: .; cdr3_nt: TGTGCCAGCAGCCCAAGAGCTGTTGGACAGCCGGGTGGCTACACCTTC; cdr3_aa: CASSPRAVGQPGGYTF
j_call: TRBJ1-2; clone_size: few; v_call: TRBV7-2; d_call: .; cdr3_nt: TGTGCCAGCAGCTTAGGCACCTCCGGGGCCGGCTACACCTTC; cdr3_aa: CASSLGTSGAGYTF
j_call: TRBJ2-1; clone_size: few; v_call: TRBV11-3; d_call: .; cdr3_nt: TGTGCCAGCAGCTTCCCCGGCTACAATGAGCAGTTCTTC; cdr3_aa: CASSFPGYNEQFF
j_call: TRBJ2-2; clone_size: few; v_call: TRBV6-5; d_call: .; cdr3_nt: TGTGCCAGCAGTTACCTGACCCTCTCCGGGCCCCCCGGGGAGCTGTTTTTT; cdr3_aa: CASSYLTLSGPPGELFF
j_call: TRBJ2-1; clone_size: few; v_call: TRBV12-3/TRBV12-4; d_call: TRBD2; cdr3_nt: TGTGCCAGCAGTTTATTGACTAGCGGGAGCAATGAGCAGTTCTTC; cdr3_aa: CASSLLTSGSNEQFF
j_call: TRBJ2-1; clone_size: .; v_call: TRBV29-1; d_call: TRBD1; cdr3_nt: TGCAGCGTAGCAGGACAGGGATTACCGCAGTTCTTC; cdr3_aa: CSVAGQGLPQFF
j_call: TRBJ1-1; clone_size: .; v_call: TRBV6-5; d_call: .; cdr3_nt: TGTGCCAGCAGTTACTCGGGCCGAGGCACTGAAGCTTTCTTT; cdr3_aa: CASSYSGRGTEAFF
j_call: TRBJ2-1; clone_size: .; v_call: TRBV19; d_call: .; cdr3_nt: TGTGCCAGTAGTGGGGACGGATCCTCCTACAATGAGCAGTTCTTC; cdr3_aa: CASSGDGSSYNEQFF
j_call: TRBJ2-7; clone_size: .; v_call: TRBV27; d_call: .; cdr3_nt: TGTGCCAGCATCAAAAAGGGGTTTGGGAATTCGGACGAGCAGTACTTC; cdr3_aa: CASIKKGFGNSDEQYF
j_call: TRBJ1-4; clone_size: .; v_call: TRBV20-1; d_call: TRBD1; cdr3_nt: TGCAGTGCTGGACAGGAAAGAGAAAAACTGTTTTTT; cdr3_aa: CSAGQEREKLFF
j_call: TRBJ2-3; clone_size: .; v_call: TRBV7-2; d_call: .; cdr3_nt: TGTGCCAGCAGCCCCGGGTCAGATTGGGGCACAGATACGCAGTATTTT; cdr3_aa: CASSPGSDWGTDTQYF
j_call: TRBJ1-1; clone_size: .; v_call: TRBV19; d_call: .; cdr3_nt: TGTGCCACCTACAGCTTGAACACTGAAGCTTTCTTT; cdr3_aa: CATYSLNTEAFF
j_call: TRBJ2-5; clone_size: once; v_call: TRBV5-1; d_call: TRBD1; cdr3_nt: TGCGCCAGCAGCTTGGAAGGACAGGGGGCGAGCGAGACCCAGTACTTC; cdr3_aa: CASSLEGQGASETQYF
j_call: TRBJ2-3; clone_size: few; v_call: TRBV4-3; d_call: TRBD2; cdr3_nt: TGCGCCAGCAGCCAAGAAGCCGGGAGGGGGGATACGCAGTATTTT; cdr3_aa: CASSQEAGRGDTQYF
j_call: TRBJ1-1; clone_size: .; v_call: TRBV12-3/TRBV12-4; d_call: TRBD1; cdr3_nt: TGTGCCAGCAATCCCCGACAGGGGGTGAACACTGAAGCTTTCTTT; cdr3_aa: CASNPRQGVNTEAFF
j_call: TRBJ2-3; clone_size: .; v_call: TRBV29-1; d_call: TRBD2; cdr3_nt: TGCAGCGTAGCGGGAGGGCAGTCGAACACAGATACGCAGTATTTT; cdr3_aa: CSVAGGQSNTDTQYF
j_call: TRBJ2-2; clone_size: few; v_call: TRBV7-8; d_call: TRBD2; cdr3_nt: TGTGCCAGCAGCTCGGGACTAGCGGGAGTGAGGCGGGTGGAGCTGTTTTTT; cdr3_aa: CASSSGLAGVRRVELFF
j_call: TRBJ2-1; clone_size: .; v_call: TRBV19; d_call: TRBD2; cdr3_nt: TGTGCCAGTAGTACACCCGGGACTAGCGACAATGAGCAGTTCTTC; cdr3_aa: CASSTPGTSDNEQFF
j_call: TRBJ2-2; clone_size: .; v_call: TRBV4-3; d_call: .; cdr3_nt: TGCGCCAGCAGCCAAGATACCGGGGAGCTGTTTTTT; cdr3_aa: CASSQDTGELFF
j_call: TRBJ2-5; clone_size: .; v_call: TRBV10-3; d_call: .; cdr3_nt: TGTGCCATCAGTGAACAGGAGGGAATGGGGACCCAGTACTTC; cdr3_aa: CAISEQEGMGTQYF
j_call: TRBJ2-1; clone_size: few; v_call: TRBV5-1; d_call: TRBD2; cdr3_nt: TGCGCCAGCAGAGATATAGCGGGAGGCCTGGGGAATGAGCAGTTCTTC; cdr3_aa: CASRDIAGGLGNEQFF
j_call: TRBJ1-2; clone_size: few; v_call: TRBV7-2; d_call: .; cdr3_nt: TGTGCCAGCAGCTTGGACCAGGAGCGACAGGGCTACACCTTC; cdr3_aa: CASSLDQERQGYTF
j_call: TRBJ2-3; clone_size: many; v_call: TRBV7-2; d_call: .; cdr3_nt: TGTGCCAGCAGCCCATATATGGATACGCAGTATTTT; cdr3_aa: CASSPYMDTQYF
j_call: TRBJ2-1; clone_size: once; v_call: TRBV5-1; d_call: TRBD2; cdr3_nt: TGCGCCAGCAGCTTGGGCATAGCGGGAGCAAATGAGCAGTTCTTC; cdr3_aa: CASSLGIAGANEQFF
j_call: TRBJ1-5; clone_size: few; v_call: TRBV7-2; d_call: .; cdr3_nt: TGTGCCAGCAAACAGACAGCGAATTATGACAATCAGCCCCAGCATTTT; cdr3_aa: CASKQTANYDNQPQHF
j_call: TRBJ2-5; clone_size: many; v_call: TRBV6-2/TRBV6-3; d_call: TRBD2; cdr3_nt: TGTGCCAGCAGTGGGGGACTAGCGGGTATTCGGGGAGAGACCCAGTACTTC; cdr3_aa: CASSGGLAGIRGETQYF
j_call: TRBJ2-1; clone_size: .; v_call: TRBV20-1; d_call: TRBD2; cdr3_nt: TGCAGTACTTCCACCCCCTTAGCGGGAGCGGTTTACAATGAGCAGTTCTTC; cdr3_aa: CSTSTPLAGAVYNEQFF